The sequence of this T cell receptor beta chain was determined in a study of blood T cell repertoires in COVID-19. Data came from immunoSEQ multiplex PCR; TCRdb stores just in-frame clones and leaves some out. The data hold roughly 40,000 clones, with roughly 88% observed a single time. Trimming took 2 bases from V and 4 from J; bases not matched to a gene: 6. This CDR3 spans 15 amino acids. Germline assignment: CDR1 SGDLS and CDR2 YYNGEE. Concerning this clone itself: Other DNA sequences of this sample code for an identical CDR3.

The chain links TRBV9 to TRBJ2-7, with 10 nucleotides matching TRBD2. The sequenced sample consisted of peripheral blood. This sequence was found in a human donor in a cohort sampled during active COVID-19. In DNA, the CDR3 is TGTGCCAGCAGCGTCGGAGCGGGAGGGCCGTACGAGCAGTACTTC. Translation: CASSVGAGGPYEQYF.